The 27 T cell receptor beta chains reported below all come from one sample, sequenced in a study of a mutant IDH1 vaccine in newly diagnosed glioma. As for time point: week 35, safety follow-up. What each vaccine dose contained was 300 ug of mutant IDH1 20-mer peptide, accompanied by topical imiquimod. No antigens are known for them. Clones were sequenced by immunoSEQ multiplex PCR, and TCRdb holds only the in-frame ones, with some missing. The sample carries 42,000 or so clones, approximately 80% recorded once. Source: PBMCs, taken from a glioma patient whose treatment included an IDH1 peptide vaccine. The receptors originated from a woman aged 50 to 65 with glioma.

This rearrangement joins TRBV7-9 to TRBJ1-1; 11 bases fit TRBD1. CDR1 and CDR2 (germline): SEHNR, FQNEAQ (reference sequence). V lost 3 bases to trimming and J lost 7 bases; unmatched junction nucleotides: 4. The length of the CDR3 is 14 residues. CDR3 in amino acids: CASSLGQGGIEAFF. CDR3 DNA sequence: TGTGCCAGCAGCTTGGGACAGGGGGGGATTGAAGCTTTCTTT.

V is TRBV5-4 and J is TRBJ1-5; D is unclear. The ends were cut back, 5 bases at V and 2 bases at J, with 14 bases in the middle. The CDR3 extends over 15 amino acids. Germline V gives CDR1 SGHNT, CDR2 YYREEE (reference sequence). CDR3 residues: CASSQGGGGNQPQHF. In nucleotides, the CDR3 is TGTGCCAGCAGTCAAGGTGGAGGCGGCAATCAGCCCCAGCATTTT.

The CDR3 is CASSPGTGVPLPLHF. The CDR3, as DNA: TGTGCCAGCAGCCCAGGGACAGGTGTTCCCCTGCCCCTCCACTTT. The V call is TRBV2, the J call TRBJ1-6, with 8 bases identical to TRBD1. Trimming took 6 bases from V and 13 from J; bases not matched to a gene: 14. The CDR3 is 15 residues long. Germline V gives CDR1 SNHLY, CDR2 FYNNEI. Looking up the rest from reference TRBV2 and TRBJ1-6 gives the full variable domain: EPEVTQTPSHQVTQMGQEVILRCVPISNHLYFYWYRQILGQKVEFLVSFYNNEISEKSEIFDDQFSVERPDGSNFTLKIRSTKLEDSAMYFCASSPGTGVPLPLHFGNGTRLTVT.

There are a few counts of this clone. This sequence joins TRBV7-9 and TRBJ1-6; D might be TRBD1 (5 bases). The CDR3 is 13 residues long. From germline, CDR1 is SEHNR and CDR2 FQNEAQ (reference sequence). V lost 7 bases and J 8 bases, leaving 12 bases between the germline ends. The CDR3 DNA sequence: TGTGCCAGCACGGACATCCTGGATTCACCCCTCCACTTT. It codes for CASTDILDSPLHF.

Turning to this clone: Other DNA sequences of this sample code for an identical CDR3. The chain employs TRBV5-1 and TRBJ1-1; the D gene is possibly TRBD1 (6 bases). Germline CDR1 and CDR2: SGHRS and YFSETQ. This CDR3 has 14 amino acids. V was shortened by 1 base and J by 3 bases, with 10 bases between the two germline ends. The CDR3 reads CASSLWGQDTEAFF. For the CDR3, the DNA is TGCGCCAGCAGCTTGTGGGGACAAGACACTGAAGCTTTCTTT.

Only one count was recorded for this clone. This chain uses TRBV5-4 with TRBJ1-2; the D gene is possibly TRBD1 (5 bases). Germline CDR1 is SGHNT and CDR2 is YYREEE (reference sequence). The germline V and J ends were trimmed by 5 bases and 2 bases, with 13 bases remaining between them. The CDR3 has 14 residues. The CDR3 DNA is TGTGCCAGCAGAGCCACCGGGGGGAACTATGGCTACACCTTC. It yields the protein CASRATGGNYGYTF.

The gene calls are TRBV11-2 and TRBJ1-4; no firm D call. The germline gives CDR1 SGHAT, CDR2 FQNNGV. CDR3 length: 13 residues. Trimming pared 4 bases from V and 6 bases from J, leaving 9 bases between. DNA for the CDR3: TGTGCCAGCAGCTCCCCTTTGCATGAAAAACTGTTTTTT. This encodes CASSSPLHEKLFF.

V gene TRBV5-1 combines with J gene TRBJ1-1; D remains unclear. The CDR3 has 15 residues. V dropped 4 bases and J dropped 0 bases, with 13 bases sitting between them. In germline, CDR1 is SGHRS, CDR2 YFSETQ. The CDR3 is CASSLESALNTEAFF. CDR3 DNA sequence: TGCGCCAGCAGCCTGGAAAGTGCCTTGAACACTGAAGCTTTCTTT.

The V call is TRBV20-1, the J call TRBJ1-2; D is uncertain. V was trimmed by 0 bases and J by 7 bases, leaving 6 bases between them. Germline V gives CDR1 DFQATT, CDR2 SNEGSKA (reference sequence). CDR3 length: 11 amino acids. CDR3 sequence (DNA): TGCAGTGCTAGAGATCGGGTTGGCTACACCTTC. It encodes CSARDRVGYTF.

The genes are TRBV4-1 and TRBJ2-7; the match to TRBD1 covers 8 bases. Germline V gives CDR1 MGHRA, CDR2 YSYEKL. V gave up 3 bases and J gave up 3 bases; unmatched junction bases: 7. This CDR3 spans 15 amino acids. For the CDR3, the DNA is TGCGCCAGCAGCCAGCCCGGGACAGGCCTCTACGAGCAGTACTTC. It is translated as CASSQPGTGLYEQYF.

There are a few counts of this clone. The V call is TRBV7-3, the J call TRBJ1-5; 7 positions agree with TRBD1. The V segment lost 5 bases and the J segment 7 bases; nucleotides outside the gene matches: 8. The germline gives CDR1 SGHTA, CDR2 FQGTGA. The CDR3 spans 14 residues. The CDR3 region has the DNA TGTGCCAGCAGCATCACAGGGGTAGGACAGCCCCAGCATTTT. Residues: CASSITGVGQPQHF.

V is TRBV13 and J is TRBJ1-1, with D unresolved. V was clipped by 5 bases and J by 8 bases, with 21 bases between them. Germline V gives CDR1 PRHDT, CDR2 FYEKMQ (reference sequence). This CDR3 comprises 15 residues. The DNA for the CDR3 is TGTGCCAGCAGCCCAAGGCAAAGCGGTCGGGCAGAAGCTTTCTTT. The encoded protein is CASSPRQSGRAEAFF.

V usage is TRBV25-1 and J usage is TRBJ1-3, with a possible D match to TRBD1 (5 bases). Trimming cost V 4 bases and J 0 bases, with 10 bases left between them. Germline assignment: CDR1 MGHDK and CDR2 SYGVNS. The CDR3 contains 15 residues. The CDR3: CASSAGMGSGNTIYF. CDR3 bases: TGTGCCAGCAGTGCAGGGATGGGCTCTGGAAACACCATATATTTT.

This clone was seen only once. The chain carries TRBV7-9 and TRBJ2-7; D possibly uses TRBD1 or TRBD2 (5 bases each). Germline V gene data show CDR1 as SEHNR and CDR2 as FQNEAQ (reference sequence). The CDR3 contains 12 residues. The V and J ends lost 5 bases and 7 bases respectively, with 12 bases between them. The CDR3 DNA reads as TGTGCCAGCAGCGCCGGGACGAGGGAGCAGTACTTC. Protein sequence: CASSAGTREQYF.

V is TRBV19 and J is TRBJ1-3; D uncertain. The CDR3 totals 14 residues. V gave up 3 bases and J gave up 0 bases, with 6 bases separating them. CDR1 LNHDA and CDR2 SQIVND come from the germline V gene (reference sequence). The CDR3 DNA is TGTGCCAGTAGTATTGATCCCTCTGGAAACACCATATATTTT. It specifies CASSIDPSGNTIYF.

CDR3 protein: CASRVQGSGNTIYF. The CDR3 bases are TGTGCCAGTAGGGTTCAGGGGTCTGGAAACACCATATATTTT. The chain has TRBV19 and TRBJ1-3; D possibly corresponds to TRBD1 (6 bases). V dropped 6 bases and J dropped 1 base, with 10 bases sitting between them. This CDR3 spans 14 amino acids. In germline, CDR1 is LNHDA, CDR2 SQIVND (reference sequence).

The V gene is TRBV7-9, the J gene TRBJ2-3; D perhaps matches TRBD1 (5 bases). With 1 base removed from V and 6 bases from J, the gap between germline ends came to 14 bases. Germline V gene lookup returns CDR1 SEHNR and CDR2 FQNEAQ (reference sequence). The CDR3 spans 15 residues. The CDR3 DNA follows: TGTGCCAGCAGCTTAGGGGCAGGGTCCAGCGATACGCAGTATTTT. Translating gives CASSLGAGSSDTQYF.

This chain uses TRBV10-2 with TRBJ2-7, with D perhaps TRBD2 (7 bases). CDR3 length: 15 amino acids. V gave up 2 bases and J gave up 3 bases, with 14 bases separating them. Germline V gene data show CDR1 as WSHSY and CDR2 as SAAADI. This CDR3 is CASSEVAGAGYEQYF. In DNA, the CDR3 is TGCGCCAGCAGTGAGGTCGCGGGGGCTGGCTACGAGCAGTACTTC.

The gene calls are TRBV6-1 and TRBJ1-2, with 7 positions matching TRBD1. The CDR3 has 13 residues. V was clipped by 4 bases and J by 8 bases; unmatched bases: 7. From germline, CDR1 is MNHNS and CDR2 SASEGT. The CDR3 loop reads CASSVHRGGGYTF. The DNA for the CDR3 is TGTGCCAGCAGTGTTCACAGGGGCGGAGGCTACACCTTC.

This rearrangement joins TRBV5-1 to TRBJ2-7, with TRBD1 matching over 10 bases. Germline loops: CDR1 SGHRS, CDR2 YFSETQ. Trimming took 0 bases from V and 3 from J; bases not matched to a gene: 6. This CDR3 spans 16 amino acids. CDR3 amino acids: CASSLASGTGVYEQYF. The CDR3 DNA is TGCGCCAGCAGCTTGGCGTCCGGGACAGGGGTCTACGAGCAGTACTTC.

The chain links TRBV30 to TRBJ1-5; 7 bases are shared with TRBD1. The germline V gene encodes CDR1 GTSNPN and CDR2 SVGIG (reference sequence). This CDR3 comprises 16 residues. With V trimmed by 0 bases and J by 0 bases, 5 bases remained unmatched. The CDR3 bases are TGTGCCTGGAGTGTCGGGACAGAAGTTAGCAATCAGCCCCAGCATTTT. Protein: CAWSVGTEVSNQPQHF.

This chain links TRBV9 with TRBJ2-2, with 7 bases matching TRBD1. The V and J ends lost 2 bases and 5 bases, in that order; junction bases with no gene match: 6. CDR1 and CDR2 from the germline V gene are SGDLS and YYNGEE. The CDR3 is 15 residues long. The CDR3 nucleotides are TGTGCCAGCAGCGTCGGGACAGTCGTTACCGGGGAGCTGTTTTTT. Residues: CASSVGTVVTGELFF.

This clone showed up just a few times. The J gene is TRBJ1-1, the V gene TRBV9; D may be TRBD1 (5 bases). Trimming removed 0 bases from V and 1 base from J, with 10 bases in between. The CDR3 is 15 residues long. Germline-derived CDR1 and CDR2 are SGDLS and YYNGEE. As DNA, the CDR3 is TGTGCCAGCAGCGTAGAGGACATAAGGAACACTGAAGCTTTCTTT. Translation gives CASSVEDIRNTEAFF.

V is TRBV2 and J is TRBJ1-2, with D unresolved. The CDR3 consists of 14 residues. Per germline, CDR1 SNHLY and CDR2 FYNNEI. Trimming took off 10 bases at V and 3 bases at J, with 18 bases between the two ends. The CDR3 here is CAKQRDPADYGYTF. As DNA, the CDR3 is TGTGCCAAGCAACGAGACCCCGCCGACTATGGCTACACCTTC. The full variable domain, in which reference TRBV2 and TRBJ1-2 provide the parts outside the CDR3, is EPEVTQTPSHQVTQMGQEVILRCVPISNHLYFYWYRQILGQKVEFLVSFYNNEISEKSEIFDDQFSVERPDGSNFTLKIRSTKLEDSAMYFCAKQRDPADYGYTFGSGTRLTVV.

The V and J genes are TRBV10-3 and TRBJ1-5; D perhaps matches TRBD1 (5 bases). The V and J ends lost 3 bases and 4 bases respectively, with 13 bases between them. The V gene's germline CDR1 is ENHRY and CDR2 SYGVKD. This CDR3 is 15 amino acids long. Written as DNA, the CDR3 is TGTGCCATCAGTGATTCGGGGGTCTGGAATCAGCCCCAGCATTTT. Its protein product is CAISDSGVWNQPQHF.

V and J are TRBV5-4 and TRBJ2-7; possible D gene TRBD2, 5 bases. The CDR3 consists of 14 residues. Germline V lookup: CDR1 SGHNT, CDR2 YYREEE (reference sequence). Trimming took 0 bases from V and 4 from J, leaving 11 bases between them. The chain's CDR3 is CASSLGRGGYEQYF. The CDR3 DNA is TGTGCCAGCAGCTTGGGCCGGGGTGGGTACGAGCAGTACTTC.

The CDR3 sequence is CASSRVASSYNEQFF. The DNA for the CDR3 is TGCGCCAGCAGCCGGGTCGCGAGCTCCTACAATGAGCAGTTCTTC. V gene TRBV5-1 combines with J gene TRBJ2-1; D unclear. Germline loops: CDR1 SGHRS, CDR2 YFSETQ. The CDR3 has 15 residues. Trimming cost V 4 bases and J 0 bases, with 11 bases left between them.